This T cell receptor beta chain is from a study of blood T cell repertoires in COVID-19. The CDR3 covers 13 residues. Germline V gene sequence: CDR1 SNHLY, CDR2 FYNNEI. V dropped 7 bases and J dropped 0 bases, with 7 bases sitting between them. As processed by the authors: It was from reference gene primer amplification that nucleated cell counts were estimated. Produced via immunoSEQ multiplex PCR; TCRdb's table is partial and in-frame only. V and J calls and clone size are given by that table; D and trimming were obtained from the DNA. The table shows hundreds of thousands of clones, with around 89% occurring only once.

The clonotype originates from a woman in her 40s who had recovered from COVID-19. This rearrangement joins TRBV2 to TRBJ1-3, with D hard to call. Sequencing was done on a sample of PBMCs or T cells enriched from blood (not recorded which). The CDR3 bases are TGTGCCAGCACCCTGTTCTCTGGAAACACCATATATTTT. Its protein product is CASTLFSGNTIYF.